Sequencing of this T cell receptor (beta chain) was carried out in a study of cytomegalovirus exposure and HLA in healthy donors. CDR1 SGHTA and CDR2 FQGNSA come from the germline V gene. Between the trimmed V and J ends, which lost 5 bases and 2 bases, there was a span of 14 bases. The CDR3 consists of 15 residues. Use of 60 Vbeta and 13 Jbeta primers characterized the PCR. TCRdb's table, derived via immunoSEQ multiplex PCR, lists solely in-frame clones and lacks some. Of roughly 55,000 clones detected, 65% to 80% appear once; the ten largest clones hold over 2.5%. General study points: The study labeled 150 to 200 TCR beta chains cytomegalovirus-associated. In a later analysis, parvovirus B19, influenza, CMV and Epstein-Barr virus appeared linked to several top co-occurrence clusters.

With respect to this clone: Antigen: not known.

The origin of this receptor is a female donor in good health and CMV-seronegative. Material: PBMCs. This chain connects TRBV7-2 to TRBJ2-3; D is possibly TRBD1 (7 bases). In DNA, the CDR3 is TGTGCCAGCAGCGCGGGGACAGTAACCACAGATACGCAGTATTTT. It is translated as CASSAGTVTTDTQYF.